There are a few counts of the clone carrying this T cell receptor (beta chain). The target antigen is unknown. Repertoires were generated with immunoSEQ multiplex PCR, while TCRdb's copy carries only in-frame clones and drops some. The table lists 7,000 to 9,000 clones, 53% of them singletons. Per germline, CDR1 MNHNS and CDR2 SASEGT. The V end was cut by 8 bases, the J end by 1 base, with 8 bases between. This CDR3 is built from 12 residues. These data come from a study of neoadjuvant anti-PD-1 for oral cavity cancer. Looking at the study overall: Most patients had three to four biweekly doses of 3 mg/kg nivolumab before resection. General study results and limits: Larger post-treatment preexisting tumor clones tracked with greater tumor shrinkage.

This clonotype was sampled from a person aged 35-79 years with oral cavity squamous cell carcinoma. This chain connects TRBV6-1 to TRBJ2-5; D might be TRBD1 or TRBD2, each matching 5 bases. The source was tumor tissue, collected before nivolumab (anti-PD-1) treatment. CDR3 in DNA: TGTGCCAGCCAGGGACCCCAAGAGACCCAGTACTTC. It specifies CASQGPQETQYF.